The T cell receptor beta chain under discussion was sequenced for a study of blood T cell repertoires in COVID-19. Original data processing: Amplification from reference gene primers served as the basis for estimated nucleated cell counts. TCRdb's table, derived via immunoSEQ multiplex PCR, lists solely in-frame clones and lacks some. D and trimming were read from the DNA, whereas the V and J calls and clone size are those reported in that table. This table holds 100,000 to 150,000 clones, about four fifths found once. Germline V CDR1 and CDR2: MNHEY, SVGAGI. The CDR3 spans 15 residues. Trimming removed 9 bases from V and 8 bases from J, with 25 bases in between.

This clonotype was sampled from a woman aged 45-60 years with acute or convalescent COVID-19. The chain joins TRBV6-5 to TRBJ1-2, with no clear D. Sequencing used peripheral blood. The CDR3 region is CASKSAPGGARGYTF. The CDR3 nucleotides read TGTGCCAGTAAAAGTGCCCCGGGAGGCGCGCGAGGCTACACCTTC.